This T cell receptor beta chain was obtained from a study of OX40 agonist ivuxolimab in advanced cancers. Regarding the study as a whole: Expansion of clones was among the lowest in partial responders at 0.1-3.0 mg/kg. Low normalized T-cell clonal expansion was also seen in some nonresponders.

The protocol was immunoSEQ multiplex PCR, while the TCRdb copy is restricted to in-frame clones and leaves out a portion. The sample has more than 65,000 clones, roughly 81% seen once. This clone was picked up a small number of times. The antigen is undetermined. This CDR3 is 15 amino acids long. Trimming removed 6 bases at V and 5 bases at J, with 17 bases between. Germline V gene sequence: CDR1 WSHSY, CDR2 SAAADI. The clonotype originates from an adult with an advanced solid tumor such as melanoma, head and neck, liver or kidney cancer. The V call is TRBV10-2, the J call TRBJ1-5; D unresolved. This specimen consisted of CD4+ or CD8+ T cells sorted from blood, obtained in a trial of the OX40 agonist ivuxolimab. This chain's CDR3 is CASRKGPAWDQPQHF. The CDR3 DNA follows: TGCGCCAGCAGGAAAGGCCCTGCCTGGGATCAGCCCCAGCATTTT.